These T cell receptor beta chains were read from a single sample in a study of T cell changes during pregnancy in multiple sclerosis. The repertoire was sequenced with immunoSEQ multiplex PCR; TCRdb's copy has only in-frame clones and lacks some. The sample shows some 54,000 clones, just over 90% of them seen only once. The sequences come from peripheral blood, collected after pregnancy. These receptors were taken from a female donor with multiple sclerosis, enrolled in a pregnancy study. Each CDR3 is given with its conserved first and last residue. Fields, in order: CDR3 DNA, CDR3 protein, clone size, V gene, J gene, D gene, CDR3 length. A D gene is named only where the DNA matches it firmly. Clone sizes are given selectively: once, few, many, or a class where the clone is expanded.

TGTGCCAGCAGCCAAGTATCCTATAGCAATCAGCCCCAGCATTTT	CASSQVSYSNQPQHF	once	TRBV4-2	TRBJ1-5	.	15
TGTGCCAGCTCACCTACCGGAGCAGGGTCGGAGACCCAGTACTTC	CASSPTGAGSETQYF	.	TRBV18	TRBJ2-5	.	15
TGTGCCACCAGCAGAGATACTTCGACAGGTGGGAACACTGAAGCTTTCTTT	CATSRDTSTGGNTEAFF	.	TRBV15	TRBJ1-1	.	17
TGTGCCAGCAGTTTAGACAGCCCAGATACGCAGTATTTT	CASSLDSPDTQYF	.	TRBV28	TRBJ2-3	.	13
TGTGCCAGCAGCTTGGCTCCAGCGGGAGGGCTGGGGACCCAGTACTTC	CASSLAPAGGLGTQYF	.	TRBV5-6	TRBJ2-5	TRBD2	16
TGTGCCAGCAGCTTCGGGACTAGCGGGATTATGGATGAGCAGTTCTTC	CASSFGTSGIMDEQFF	.	TRBV11-3	TRBJ2-1	TRBD2	16
TGTGCCACCAGCAGAGATGGGCAGGGGGTAGATACGCAGTATTTT	CATSRDGQGVDTQYF	.	TRBV15	TRBJ2-3	TRBD1	15
TGTGCCAGTAGGCAGGGGGACTACGAGCAGTACTTC	CASRQGDYEQYF	.	TRBV19	TRBJ2-7	TRBD1	12
TGCAGCGTGTCCTTGACAGATACCTACGAGCAGTACTTC	CSVSLTDTYEQYF	once	TRBV29-1	TRBJ2-7	.	13
TGTGCCAGCAGTGCGTACGGGAGCTCCTACGAGCAGTACTTC	CASSAYGSSYEQYF	.	TRBV6-4	TRBJ2-7	.	14
TGTGCCAGCAGCCAAGATCCCCTAGGACTAGCGCCCAGAAAGGAGGAGCAGTTCTTC	CASSQDPLGLAPRKEEQFF	.	TRBV4-2	TRBJ2-1	TRBD2	19
TGTGCCAGCAGCGCCGAAGCGGGAGTCTCCTACGAGCAGTACTTC	CASSAEAGVSYEQYF	.	TRBV11-3	TRBJ2-7	TRBD2	15
TGCGCCAGCAGCCAAGAGACAAGGGGGTCCTACGAGCAGTACTTC	CASSQETRGSYEQYF	.	TRBV4-1	TRBJ2-7	.	15
TGTGCCAGCAGTTTAGTCAGGGACACTGAAGCTTTCTTT	CASSLVRDTEAFF	.	TRBV28	TRBJ1-1	.	13
TGTGCCTGGACTAGCGGGCTTATTCAGGCAGATACGCAGTATTTT	CAWTSGLIQADTQYF	.	TRBV30	TRBJ2-3	TRBD2	15
TGTGCCAGCAGCTTAGAGCTAGCGGGAGGTTTGAGCACCGGGGAGCTGTTTTTT	CASSLELAGGLSTGELFF	.	TRBV7-2	TRBJ2-2	TRBD2	18
TGTGCCAGCAGCTTGGCCTTCGGTAGCGGGATCACCGGGGAGCTGTTTTTT	CASSLAFGSGITGELFF	.	TRBV5-4	TRBJ2-2	TRBD2	17
TGCAGCGTTGTGCTCGGAGGGTCCTATGGCTACACCTTC	CSVVLGGSYGYTF	.	TRBV29-1	TRBJ1-2	.	13
TGTGCCAGCAGTTCATTTTTTCGGGAACCTGGTGTTCAGTACTTC	CASSSFFREPGVQYF	.	TRBV27	TRBJ2-4	.	15